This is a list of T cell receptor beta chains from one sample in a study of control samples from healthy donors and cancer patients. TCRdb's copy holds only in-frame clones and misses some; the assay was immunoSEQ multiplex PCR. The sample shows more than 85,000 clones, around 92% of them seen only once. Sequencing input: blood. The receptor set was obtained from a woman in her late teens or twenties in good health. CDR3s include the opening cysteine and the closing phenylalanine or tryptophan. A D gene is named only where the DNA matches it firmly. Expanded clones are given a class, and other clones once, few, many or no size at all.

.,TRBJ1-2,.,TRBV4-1,CASSPTLTGPYGYTF,TGCGCCAGCAGCCCGACCCTAACAGGGCCCTATGGCTACACCTTC
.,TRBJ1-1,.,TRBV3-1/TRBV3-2,CASSQDARGSEAFF,TGTGCCAGCAGCCAAGATGCAAGGGGTTCTGAAGCTTTCTTT
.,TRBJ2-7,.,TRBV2,CASSGLPLPYEQYF,TGTGCCAGCAGCGGATTACCTCTACCCTACGAGCAGTACTTC
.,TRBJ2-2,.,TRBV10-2,CASSEGIATGELFF,TGCGCCAGCAGTGAGGGGATTGCCACCGGGGAGCTGTTTTTT
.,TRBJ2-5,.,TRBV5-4,CASSAGNQETQYF,TGTGCCAGCAGCGCCGGGAATCAAGAGACCCAGTACTTC
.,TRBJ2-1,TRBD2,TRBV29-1,CSVGLAAYNEQFF,TGCAGCGTTGGACTAGCGGCTTACAATGAGCAGTTCTTC
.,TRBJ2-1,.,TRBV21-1,CASSKGPRSSSYNEQFF,TGTGCCAGCAGCAAAGGCCCCAGAAGTAGCTCCTACAATGAGCAGTTCTTC
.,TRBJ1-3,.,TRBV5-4,CASSFGGGGNTIYF,TGTGCCAGCAGCTTTGGGGGAGGTGGAAACACCATATATTTT
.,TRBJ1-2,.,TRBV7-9,CASSRAEGGNFGYTF,TGTGCCAGCAGCCGTGCCGAGGGGGGAAATTTTGGCTACACCTTC
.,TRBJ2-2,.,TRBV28,CASSPPPGYTGELFF,TGTGCCAGCAGTCCCCCGCCAGGCTACACCGGGGAGCTGTTTTTT
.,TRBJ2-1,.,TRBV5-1,CASSSYPSRPQFF,TGCGCCAGCAGCTCCTACCCCTCCCGCCCTCAGTTCTTC
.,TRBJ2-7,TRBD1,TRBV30,CAGDREGYEQYF,TGTGCCGGGGACAGGGAAGGGTACGAGCAGTACTTC
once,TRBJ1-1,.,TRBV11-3,CASSSEWGNTEAFF,TGTGCCAGCAGCTCCGAATGGGGAAATACTGAAGCTTTCTTT
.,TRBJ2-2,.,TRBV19,CASSGTGSYTGELFF,TGTGCCAGTAGTGGGACCGGGAGCTACACCGGGGAGCTGTTTTTT
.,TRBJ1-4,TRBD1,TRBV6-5,CASSQKQGAYEKLFF,TGTGCCAGCAGTCAAAAACAGGGGGCTTATGAAAAACTGTTTTTT
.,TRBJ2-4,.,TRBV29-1,CSVVHGAAKNIQYF,TGCAGCGTCGTACACGGGGCGGCCAAAAACATTCAGTACTTC
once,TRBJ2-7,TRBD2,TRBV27,CASSFSGMAYEQYF,TGTGCCAGCAGTTTCAGCGGGATGGCCTACGAGCAGTACTTC
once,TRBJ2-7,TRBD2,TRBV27,CASIYRSGTSGNYEQYF,TGTGCCAGCATCTACCGCTCCGGGACTAGCGGGAACTACGAGCAGTACTTC
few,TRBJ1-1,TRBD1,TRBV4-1,CATVGDRGDEAFF,TGCGCCACAGTCGGGGACAGGGGCGATGAAGCTTTCTTT
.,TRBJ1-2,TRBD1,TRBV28,CASYVLTGGPNYGYTF,TGTGCCAGCTATGTTTTAACAGGGGGCCCAAACTATGGCTACACCTTC
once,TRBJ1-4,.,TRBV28,CASSLGRGVGKLFF,TGTGCCAGCAGTTTAGGGCGGGGGGTAGGAAAACTGTTTTTT
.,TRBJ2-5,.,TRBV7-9,CASSFGTRSEQETQYF,TGTGCCAGCAGCTTTGGTACTCGATCCGAACAAGAGACCCAGTACTTC
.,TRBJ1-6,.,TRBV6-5,CASSSQGYWSNSPLHF,TGTGCCAGCAGTTCTCAGGGGTACTGGTCCAATTCACCCCTCCACTTT
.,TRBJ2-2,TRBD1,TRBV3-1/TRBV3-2,CASSQGFRGLDTGELFF,TGTGCCAGCAGCCAAGGATTCAGGGGGCTCGACACCGGGGAGCTGTTTTTT
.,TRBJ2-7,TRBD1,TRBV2,CANRQGPSYEQYF,TGTGCCAACAGACAGGGGCCATCCTACGAGCAGTACTTC
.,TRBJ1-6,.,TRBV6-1,CASSELSSKSPLHF,TGTGCCAGCAGTGAACTCTCCTCGAAATCACCCCTCCACTTT
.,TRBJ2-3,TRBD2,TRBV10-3,CAISGGLADTQYF,TGTGCCATCAGTGGGGGACTAGCAGATACGCAGTATTTT
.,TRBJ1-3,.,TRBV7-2,CASSLGPFGGNTIYF,TGTGCCAGCAGCTTAGGACCGTTCGGAGGAAACACCATATATTTT
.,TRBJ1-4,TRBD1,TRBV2,CASSDLRTGGASNEKLFF,TGTGCCAGCAGTGACTTGAGGACAGGGGGCGCTTCTAATGAAAAACTGTTTTTT
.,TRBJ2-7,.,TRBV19,CASSIGAGYEQYF,TGTGCCAGTAGTATCGGGGCGGGGTACGAGCAGTACTTC
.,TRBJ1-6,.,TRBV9,CASSVGGINSPLHF,TGTGCCAGCAGCGTAGGAGGGATTAATTCACCCCTCCACTTT